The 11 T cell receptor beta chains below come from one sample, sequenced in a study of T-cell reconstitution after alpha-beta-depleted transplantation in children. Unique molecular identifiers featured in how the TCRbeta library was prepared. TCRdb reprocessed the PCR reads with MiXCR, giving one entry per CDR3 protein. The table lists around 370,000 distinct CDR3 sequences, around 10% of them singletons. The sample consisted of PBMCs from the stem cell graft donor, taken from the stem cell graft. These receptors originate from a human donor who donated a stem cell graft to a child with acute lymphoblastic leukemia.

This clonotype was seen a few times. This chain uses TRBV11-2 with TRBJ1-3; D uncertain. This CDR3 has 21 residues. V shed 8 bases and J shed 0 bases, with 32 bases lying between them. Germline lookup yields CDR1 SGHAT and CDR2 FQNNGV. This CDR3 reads CASGPQKRLDPRFDSGNTIYF. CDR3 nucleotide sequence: TGTGCCAGCGGCCCCCAAAAACGGTTGGATCCCAGGTTCGACTCTGGAAACACCATATATTTT.

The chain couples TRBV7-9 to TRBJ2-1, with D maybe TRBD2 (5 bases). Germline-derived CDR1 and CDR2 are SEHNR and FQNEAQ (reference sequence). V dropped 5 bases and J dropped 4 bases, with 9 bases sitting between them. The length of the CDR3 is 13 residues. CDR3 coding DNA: TGTGCCAGCAGCCGGGATGGGTACAATGAGCAGTTCTTC. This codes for CASSRDGYNEQFF.

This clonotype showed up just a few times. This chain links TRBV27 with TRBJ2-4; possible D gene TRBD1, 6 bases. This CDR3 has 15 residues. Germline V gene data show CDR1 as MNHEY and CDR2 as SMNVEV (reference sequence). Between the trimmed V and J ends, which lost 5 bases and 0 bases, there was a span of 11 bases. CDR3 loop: CASSNTGLAKNIQYF. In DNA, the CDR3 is TGTGCCAGCAGTAACACAGGGTTAGCCAAAAACATTCAGTACTTC.

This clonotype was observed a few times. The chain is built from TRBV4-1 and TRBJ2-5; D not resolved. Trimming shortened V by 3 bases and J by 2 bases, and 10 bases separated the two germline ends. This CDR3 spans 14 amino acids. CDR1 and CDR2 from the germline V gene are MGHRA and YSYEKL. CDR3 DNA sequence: TGCGCCAGCAGCCACTGGACCGAACAAGAGACCCAGTACTTC. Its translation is CASSHWTEQETQYF.

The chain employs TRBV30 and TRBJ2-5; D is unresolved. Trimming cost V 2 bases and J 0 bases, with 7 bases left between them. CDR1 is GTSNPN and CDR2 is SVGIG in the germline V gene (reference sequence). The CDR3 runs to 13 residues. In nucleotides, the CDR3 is TGTGCCTGGAGTAGGCAGTACCAAGAGACCCAGTACTTC. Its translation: CAWSRQYQETQYF.

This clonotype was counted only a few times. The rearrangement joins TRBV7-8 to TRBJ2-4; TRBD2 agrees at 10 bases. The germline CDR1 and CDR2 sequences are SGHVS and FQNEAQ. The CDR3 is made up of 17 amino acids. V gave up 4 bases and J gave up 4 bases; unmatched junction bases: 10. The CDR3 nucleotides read TGTGCCAGCAGCTCGGCCCTAGCGGGGGAGGCTAAAAACATTCAGTACTTC. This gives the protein CASSSALAGEAKNIQYF.

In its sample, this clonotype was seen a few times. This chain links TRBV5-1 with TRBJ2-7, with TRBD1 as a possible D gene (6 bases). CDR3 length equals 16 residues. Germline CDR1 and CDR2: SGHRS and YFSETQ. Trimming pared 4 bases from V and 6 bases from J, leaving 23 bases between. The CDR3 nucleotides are TGCGCCAGCAGCGATCCAGGGGCCACTTACGAGCCCGAGCAGTACTTC. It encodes CASSDPGATYEPEQYF.

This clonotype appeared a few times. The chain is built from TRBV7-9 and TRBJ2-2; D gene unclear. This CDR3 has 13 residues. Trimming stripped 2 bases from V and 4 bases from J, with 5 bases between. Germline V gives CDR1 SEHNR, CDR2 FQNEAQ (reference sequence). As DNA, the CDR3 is TGTGCCAGCAGCTTATTTGCCACCGGGGAGCTGTTTTTT. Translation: CASSLFATGELFF.

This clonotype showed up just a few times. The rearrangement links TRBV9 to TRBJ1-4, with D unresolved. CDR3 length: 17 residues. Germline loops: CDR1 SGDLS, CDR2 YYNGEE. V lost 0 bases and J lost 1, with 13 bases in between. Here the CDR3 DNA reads TGTGCCAGCAGCGTAGTTCCTGCACTGGGAACTAATGAAAAACTGTTTTTT. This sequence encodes CASSVVPALGTNEKLFF.

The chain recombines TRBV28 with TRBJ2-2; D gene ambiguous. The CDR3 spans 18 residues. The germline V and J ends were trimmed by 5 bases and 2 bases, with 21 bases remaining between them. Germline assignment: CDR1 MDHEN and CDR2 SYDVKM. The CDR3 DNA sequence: TGTGCCAGCAGTCCTATGGTGTTTGGGCGGACCAACACCGGGGAGCTGTTTTTT. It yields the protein CASSPMVFGRTNTGELFF.

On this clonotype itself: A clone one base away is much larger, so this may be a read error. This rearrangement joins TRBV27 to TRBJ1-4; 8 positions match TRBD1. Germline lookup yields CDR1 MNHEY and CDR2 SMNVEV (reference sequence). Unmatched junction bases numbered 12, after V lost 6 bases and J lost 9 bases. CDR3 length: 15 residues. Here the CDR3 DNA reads TGTGCCAGCAGCTCCGCGACAGGGGCGAAAAAAAAACTGTTTTTT. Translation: CASSSATGAKKKLFF.